This is a list of T cell receptor beta chains from one sample in a study of spatial heterogeneity in lung cancer. TCRdb recomputed calls from the 5' RACE reads with MiXCR, one row per CDR3 protein. The sample holds some 120,000 distinct CDR3 sequences, 10% to 15% seen once. Sequenced here: PBMCs, sampled at follow-up. The source of these receptors is a male donor with early-stage non-small cell lung cancer. Both conserved end residues are part of each CDR3. The D gene is left open where the match is weak. Clone size is shown for a subset of rows, as once, few, many or a class of expanded clone.

d_call: .; j_call: TRBJ2-2; v_call: TRBV7-9; cdr3_length: 15; clone_size: few; cdr3_nt: TGTGCCAGCAGCTGGGGACTTTTCCCCACCGGGGAGCTGTTTTTT; cdr3_aa: CASSWGLFPTGELFF
d_call: .; j_call: TRBJ2-1; v_call: TRBV15; cdr3_length: 14; clone_size: .; cdr3_nt: TGTGCCACCAGCTTTCTCGCGAGGGACAATGAGCAGTTCTTC; cdr3_aa: CATSFLARDNEQFF
d_call: .; j_call: TRBJ1-1; v_call: TRBV5-1; cdr3_length: 13; clone_size: few; cdr3_nt: TGCGCCAGCAGCTTGGGAGCGAACACTGAAGCTTTCTTT; cdr3_aa: CASSLGANTEAFF
d_call: .; j_call: TRBJ1-3; v_call: TRBV9; cdr3_length: 14; clone_size: many; cdr3_nt: TGTGCCAGCAGCGCTCAGAGCTCTGGAAACACCATATATTTT; cdr3_aa: CASSAQSSGNTIYF
d_call: TRBD1; j_call: TRBJ1-5; v_call: TRBV6-2/TRBV6-3; cdr3_length: 15; clone_size: .; cdr3_nt: TGTGCCAGCAGTGGAGGACAGGGGAGCAATCAGCCCCAGCATTTT; cdr3_aa: CASSGGQGSNQPQHF
d_call: TRBD1; j_call: TRBJ1-4; v_call: TRBV10-3; cdr3_length: 15; clone_size: few; cdr3_nt: TGTGCCATCAGTGAAGGGGACAGGAATAATGAAAAACTGTTTTTT; cdr3_aa: CAISEGDRNNEKLFF
d_call: .; j_call: TRBJ2-2; v_call: TRBV7-8; cdr3_length: 16; clone_size: few; cdr3_nt: TGTGCCAGCAGCTTAGGGGCAGTCCATTACACCGGGGAGCTGTTTTTT; cdr3_aa: CASSLGAVHYTGELFF
d_call: TRBD1; j_call: TRBJ1-2; v_call: TRBV3-1; cdr3_length: 16; clone_size: .; cdr3_nt: TGTGCCAGCAGCCAGGGGTATTCAGGGGGCAGCTATGGCTACACCTTC; cdr3_aa: CASSQGYSGGSYGYTF
d_call: TRBD2; j_call: TRBJ2-1; v_call: TRBV11-3; cdr3_length: 15; clone_size: .; cdr3_nt: TGTGCCAGCAGCTTAGGGACTAGCGAATACAATGAGCAGTTCTTC; cdr3_aa: CASSLGTSEYNEQFF
d_call: .; j_call: TRBJ2-3; v_call: TRBV6-2/TRBV6-3; cdr3_length: 18; clone_size: few; cdr3_nt: TGTGCCAGCAGTTTATCTCTCTTAGTGGGGGGGCCTACAGATACGCAGTATTTT; cdr3_aa: CASSLSLLVGGPTDTQYF
d_call: .; j_call: TRBJ2-7; v_call: TRBV5-1; cdr3_length: 11; clone_size: many; cdr3_nt: TGCGCCAGCAGGAACAGCTACGAGCAGTACTTC; cdr3_aa: CASRNSYEQYF
d_call: .; j_call: TRBJ1-6; v_call: TRBV11-3; cdr3_length: 15; clone_size: few; cdr3_nt: TGTGCCAGCAGCGATGGGCATTTGGGGAATTCACCCCTCCACTTT; cdr3_aa: CASSDGHLGNSPLHF
d_call: .; j_call: TRBJ2-2; v_call: TRBV5-1; cdr3_length: 14; clone_size: few; cdr3_nt: TGCGCCAGCAGCTTGACGGTATATCCCGGGGAGCTGTCTTTT; cdr3_aa: CASSLTVYPGELSF
d_call: .; j_call: TRBJ2-5; v_call: TRBV7-2; cdr3_length: 14; clone_size: many; cdr3_nt: TGTGCCAGCAGCTCCCCGGGACTGCAAGAGACCCAGTACTTC; cdr3_aa: CASSSPGLQETQYF
d_call: .; j_call: TRBJ2-7; v_call: TRBV20-1; cdr3_length: 11; clone_size: few; cdr3_nt: TGCAGTGCTAGACAGGGGCACGAGCAGTACTTC; cdr3_aa: CSARQGHEQYF
d_call: .; j_call: TRBJ1-1; v_call: TRBV3-1; cdr3_length: 13; clone_size: .; cdr3_nt: TGTGCCAGTCGACAGATCATGAACACTGAAGCTTTCTTT; cdr3_aa: CASRQIMNTEAFF
d_call: TRBD2; j_call: TRBJ2-3; v_call: TRBV20-1; cdr3_length: 14; clone_size: .; cdr3_nt: TGCAGTGCTTGTCTAGCGGGGGGGCCAAATACGCAGTATTTT; cdr3_aa: CSACLAGGPNTQYF
d_call: TRBD1; j_call: TRBJ2-3; v_call: TRBV6-5; cdr3_length: 16; clone_size: .; cdr3_nt: TGTGCCAGCAGTTACTCCCTGGACAGGGGTCCAGATACGCAGTATTTT; cdr3_aa: CASSYSLDRGPDTQYF
d_call: .; j_call: TRBJ1-6; v_call: TRBV7-2; cdr3_length: 15; clone_size: .; cdr3_nt: TGTGCCAGCAGCTTAGTGGGGGACTATAATTCACCCCTCCACTTT; cdr3_aa: CASSLVGDYNSPLHF
d_call: .; j_call: TRBJ1-1; v_call: TRBV7-9; cdr3_length: 12; clone_size: many; cdr3_nt: TGTGCCAGCAGCATTATAAGGGCTGAAGCTTTCTTT; cdr3_aa: CASSIIRAEAFF
d_call: TRBD1; j_call: TRBJ1-4; v_call: TRBV27; cdr3_length: 17; clone_size: many; cdr3_nt: TGTGCCAGCAGGCCGGGACAGGGTTTCCCTGGTAATGAAAAACTGTTTTTT; cdr3_aa: CASRPGQGFPGNEKLFF
d_call: .; j_call: TRBJ2-3; v_call: TRBV7-9; cdr3_length: 15; clone_size: .; cdr3_nt: TGTGCCAGCAGCCTAGCGTGGCTCGCCACAGATACGCAGTATTTT; cdr3_aa: CASSLAWLATDTQYF
d_call: .; j_call: TRBJ1-2; v_call: TRBV4-3; cdr3_length: 15; clone_size: .; cdr3_nt: TGCGCCAGCAGCCAAGATCCCGGGGTGAACTATGGCTACACCTTC; cdr3_aa: CASSQDPGVNYGYTF
d_call: .; j_call: TRBJ2-3; v_call: TRBV6-5; cdr3_length: 13; clone_size: few; cdr3_nt: TGTGCCAGCAGTTACTCGAATAGAGATACGCAGTATTTT; cdr3_aa: CASSYSNRDTQYF
d_call: .; j_call: TRBJ1-5; v_call: TRBV4-1; cdr3_length: 15; clone_size: few; cdr3_nt: TGCGCCAGCAGCCAAGACAGGGGCAGTAATCAGCCCCAGCATTTT; cdr3_aa: CASSQDRGSNQPQHF
d_call: .; j_call: TRBJ1-1; v_call: TRBV20-1; cdr3_length: 13; clone_size: many; cdr3_nt: TGCAGTGCTGAGGACGGCCCGAACACTGAAGCTTTCTTT; cdr3_aa: CSAEDGPNTEAFF
d_call: TRBD1; j_call: TRBJ1-5; v_call: TRBV7-2; cdr3_length: 16; clone_size: .; cdr3_nt: TGTGCCAGCAGCCTGACAGGGCGTTATAGCAATCAGCCCCAGCATTTT; cdr3_aa: CASSLTGRYSNQPQHF
d_call: TRBD2; j_call: TRBJ2-1; v_call: TRBV28; cdr3_length: 16; clone_size: .; cdr3_nt: TGTGCCAGCAGTTTAGGGGGGGGTCACTCCTACAATGAGCAGTTCTTC; cdr3_aa: CASSLGGGHSYNEQFF
d_call: .; j_call: TRBJ1-5; v_call: TRBV10-3; cdr3_length: 13; clone_size: .; cdr3_nt: TGTGCCATCAGGGACAGTTCGGTAGGGCCCCAGCATTTT; cdr3_aa: CAIRDSSVGPQHF
d_call: .; j_call: TRBJ2-5; v_call: TRBV6-2/TRBV6-3; cdr3_length: 13; clone_size: many; cdr3_nt: TGTGCCAGCAGGACCCGCTCATCGGAGACCCAGTACTTC; cdr3_aa: CASRTRSSETQYF
d_call: .; j_call: TRBJ1-5; v_call: TRBV20-1; cdr3_length: 13; clone_size: .; cdr3_nt: TGCAGTGCAAGGACTCGGTCTAATCAGCCCCAGCATTTT; cdr3_aa: CSARTRSNQPQHF
d_call: .; j_call: TRBJ1-5; v_call: TRBV20-1; cdr3_length: 15; clone_size: many; cdr3_nt: TGCAGTGCTAGAGATCAGGGGAAACGCAATCAGCCCCAGCATTTT; cdr3_aa: CSARDQGKRNQPQHF
d_call: TRBD2; j_call: TRBJ2-3; v_call: TRBV29-1; cdr3_length: 15; clone_size: .; cdr3_nt: TGCAGCGTTGGTTCTGGCGGGGGGGTCGCAGATACGCAGTATTTT; cdr3_aa: CSVGSGGGVADTQYF
d_call: TRBD1; j_call: TRBJ2-1; v_call: TRBV7-8; cdr3_length: 17; clone_size: .; cdr3_nt: TGTGCCAGCAGCTCGCACAACAGGGGGCTGGGCTACAATGAGCAGTTCTTC; cdr3_aa: CASSSHNRGLGYNEQFF
d_call: .; j_call: TRBJ2-1; v_call: TRBV4-2; cdr3_length: 14; clone_size: .; cdr3_nt: TGTGCCAGCAGCCAAGCCGGGACGGGAAATGAGCAGTTCTTC; cdr3_aa: CASSQAGTGNEQFF
d_call: TRBD1; j_call: TRBJ1-2; v_call: TRBV6-5; cdr3_length: 17; clone_size: .; cdr3_nt: TGTGCCAGCAGCCGCGGACAGGGGGCTATGTCGGGATATGGCTACACCTTC; cdr3_aa: CASSRGQGAMSGYGYTF
d_call: .; j_call: TRBJ2-2; v_call: TRBV9; cdr3_length: 14; clone_size: .; cdr3_nt: TGTGCCAGCAGCCCCGCGGGTATCCCCGGGGAGCTGTTTTTT; cdr3_aa: CASSPAGIPGELFF
d_call: TRBD1; j_call: TRBJ1-2; v_call: TRBV20-1; cdr3_length: 15; clone_size: few; cdr3_nt: TGCAGTGCTAGGGGACAGGGGGACCTCGTCTATGGCTACACCTTC; cdr3_aa: CSARGQGDLVYGYTF
d_call: TRBD2; j_call: TRBJ2-1; v_call: TRBV19; cdr3_length: 14; clone_size: many; cdr3_nt: TGTGCCAGTAGTAGCGGGGGGCCCTACAATGAGCAGTTCTTC; cdr3_aa: CASSSGGPYNEQFF
d_call: .; j_call: TRBJ1-1; v_call: TRBV20-1; cdr3_length: 12; clone_size: many; cdr3_nt: TGCAGGCTACTAGGGCCTGACACTGAAGCTTTCTTT; cdr3_aa: CRLLGPDTEAFF
d_call: .; j_call: TRBJ1-5; v_call: TRBV6-1; cdr3_length: 12; clone_size: .; cdr3_nt: TGTGCCAGCAGTGCTCTCAATCAGCCCCAGCATTTT; cdr3_aa: CASSALNQPQHF
d_call: .; j_call: TRBJ1-4; v_call: TRBV4-1; cdr3_length: 15; clone_size: few; cdr3_nt: TGCGCCAGCAGCCGCGGAGAGGTACGGGATGAAAAACTGTTTTTT; cdr3_aa: CASSRGEVRDEKLFF
d_call: .; j_call: TRBJ2-3; v_call: TRBV28; cdr3_length: 14; clone_size: many; cdr3_nt: TGTGCCAGCAGTTCTTGGGGAGGCACAGATACGCAGTATTTT; cdr3_aa: CASSSWGGTDTQYF
d_call: .; j_call: TRBJ1-5; v_call: TRBV7-2; cdr3_length: 12; clone_size: .; cdr3_nt: TGTGCCAGCAGCTTAGAACATCAGCCCCAGCATTTT; cdr3_aa: CASSLEHQPQHF
d_call: .; j_call: TRBJ2-1; v_call: TRBV21-1; cdr3_length: 19; clone_size: .; cdr3_nt: TGTGCCAGCAGCAAAAGGGCCCCGGCTGGCTGTTGGGGCCACAATGAGCAGTTCTTC; cdr3_aa: CASSKRAPAGCWGHNEQFF
d_call: .; j_call: TRBJ2-1; v_call: TRBV19; cdr3_length: 12; clone_size: many; cdr3_nt: TGTGCCAGTAGTATCACAAAGAATGAGCAGTTCTTC; cdr3_aa: CASSITKNEQFF
d_call: .; j_call: TRBJ1-4; v_call: TRBV20-1; cdr3_length: 13; clone_size: many; cdr3_nt: TGCAGTGCTAGAGAAGGGGTCAACGAAAAACTGTTTTTT; cdr3_aa: CSAREGVNEKLFF
d_call: TRBD2; j_call: TRBJ2-1; v_call: TRBV10-2; cdr3_length: 13; clone_size: .; cdr3_nt: TGCGCCAGCCGACTAGCGGGGTCCAATGAGCAGTTCTTC; cdr3_aa: CASRLAGSNEQFF
d_call: .; j_call: TRBJ2-7; v_call: TRBV24-1; cdr3_length: 17; clone_size: .; cdr3_nt: TGTGCCACCAGTGCCCCACAGGGAAGCAATAGCGTCTACGAGCAGTACTTC; cdr3_aa: CATSAPQGSNSVYEQYF
d_call: .; j_call: TRBJ2-5; v_call: TRBV11-2; cdr3_length: 16; clone_size: few; cdr3_nt: TGTGCCAGCAGCCCGCGAGGGAGTGGGTACCAAGAGACCCAGTACTTC; cdr3_aa: CASSPRGSGYQETQYF
d_call: .; j_call: TRBJ1-1; v_call: TRBV10-3; cdr3_length: 12; clone_size: .; cdr3_nt: TGTGCCATCAAAGGGGAGAGCACTGAAGCTTTCTTT; cdr3_aa: CAIKGESTEAFF